Sequencing of this T cell receptor (beta chain) was carried out in a study of shared clonotypes between healthy human individuals. This clone appeared a few times. What it recognizes is unknown. The data were produced by immunoSEQ multiplex PCR, yet TCRdb's version contains in-frame clones alone and is incomplete. Altogether roughly 120,000 clones are present, 55% to 80% being singletons, with the ten largest covering about 22%. Combination of CD45RO+ cells with CCR7-negative CD45RA+ TemRA cells was used for CD8 memory. Findings and caveats of the study: Clonotype sharing among donors, it was expected, would be affected by sequencing depth. Compared with clonotypes that all four donors shared, non-shared clonotypes had lower generation probabilities. When naive CD4 clonotypes were compared across a few donors, roughly 4.9% were shared.

Germline lookup yields CDR1 SGHAT and CDR2 FQNNGV. V lost 5 bases to trimming and J lost 10 bases; unmatched junction nucleotides: 10. The CDR3 contains 14 residues. The V gene is TRBV11-2, the J gene TRBJ1-2; 10 bases align to TRBD1. This clonotype originated in a woman in her thirties in good health. The sequenced material came from memory CD8+ T cells sorted from blood. Documented subset: CD45RO+ cells pooled with CCR7-negative TemRA cells. The CDR3 here is CASSHSGGQGLYTF. CDR3 in DNA: TGTGCCAGCAGCCATTCGGGGGGACAGGGGCTCTACACCTTC.